The next 29 T cell receptor beta chains were all read from a single sample in a study of T cell changes during pregnancy in multiple sclerosis. Data came from immunoSEQ multiplex PCR; TCRdb stores just in-frame clones and leaves some out. The sample yields approximately 130,000 clones, about 96% seen once. The source material was peripheral blood, sampled after pregnancy. These receptor sequences come from a female donor with multiple sclerosis, enrolled in a pregnancy study.

V usage is TRBV7-2 and J usage is TRBJ2-3; TRBD2 aligns across 7 bases. V lost 7 bases to trimming and J lost 3 bases; unmatched junction nucleotides: 4. Germline loops: CDR1 SGHTA, CDR2 FQGNSA. The CDR3 is 13 amino acids. CDR3 nucleotide sequence: TGTGCCAGCATGGCGGGAGTGACAGATACGCAGTATTTT. Amino acid sequence: CASMAGVTDTQYF. The full variable domain, rest sourced from reference TRBV7-2 and TRBJ2-3, is GAGVSQSPSNKVTEKGKDVELRCDPISGHTALYWYRQSLGQGLEFLIYFQGNSAPDKSGLPSDRFSAERTGGSVSTLTIQRTQQEDSAVYLCASMAGVTDTQYFGPGTRLTVL.

This chain links TRBV9 with TRBJ2-1; no firm D call. This CDR3 is built from 16 residues. The V gene lost 2 bases and the J gene lost 5 bases, with 17 bases spanning the gap. Germline V gene lookup returns CDR1 SGDLS and CDR2 YYNGEE. In nucleotides, the CDR3 is TGTGCCAGCAGCGTCGCTCCGGGTCCTTTGAACAATGAGCAGTTCTTC. It yields the protein CASSVAPGPLNNEQFF. Together with reference TRBV9 and TRBJ2-1, the CDR3 gives the full variable domain: DSGVTQTPKHLITATGQRVTLRCSPRSGDLSVYWYQQSLDQGLQFLIQYYNGEERAKGNILERFSAQQFPDLHSELNLSSLELGDSALYFCASSVAPGPLNNEQFFGPGTRLTVL.

The genes are TRBV5-1 and TRBJ2-2; D might be TRBD1 (6 bases). Germline V lookup: CDR1 SGHRS, CDR2 YFSETQ. Trimming removed 2 bases at V and 6 bases at J, with 11 bases between. The CDR3 totals 14 residues. CDR3 bases: TGCGCCAGCAGCTTAAACAGGGTTTCCGGGGAGCTGTTTTTT. Amino acid sequence: CASSLNRVSGELFF.

This chain links TRBV7-2 with TRBJ2-3; 11 bases are shared with TRBD2. CDR1 and CDR2 from the germline V gene are SGHTA and FQGNSA. V lost 6 bases, J lost 5 bases, and 7 bases stayed unmatched. The CDR3 sequence is 15 residues long. CDR3 nucleotide sequence: TGTGCCAGCAGGGGGCTAGCGGGAGGACTAGATACGCAGTATTTT. It yields the protein CASRGLAGGLDTQYF.

The table lists this clone with a count of one. This chain joins TRBV28 and TRBJ1-5; 12 bases are a match to TRBD1. V lost 4 bases, J lost 0 bases, and 19 bases stayed unmatched. The V gene's germline CDR1 is MDHEN and CDR2 SYDVKM. This CDR3 spans 22 amino acids. The CDR3 loop reads CASSSPRDRGRAGIYSNQPQHF. The CDR3 coding sequence is TGTGCCAGCAGTTCCCCCCGGGACAGGGGGCGGGCGGGGATTTATAGCAATCAGCCCCAGCATTTT.

The chain recombines TRBV5-1 with TRBJ1-4; TRBD1 matches 10 bases. V was clipped by 4 bases and J by 1 base; unmatched bases: 4. In germline, CDR1 is SGHRS, CDR2 YFSETQ. The CDR3 extends over 16 amino acids. The CDR3 DNA sequence: TGCGCCAGCAGCCCAGGGACAGGGGTAACTAATGAAAAACTGTTTTTT. The encoded protein is CASSPGTGVTNEKLFF.

The chain employs TRBV12-5 and TRBJ2-4, with D possibly TRBD1 on 6 matching bases. There are 15 residues in the CDR3. Trimming stripped 4 bases from V and 1 base from J, with 11 bases between. Looked up from germline, CDR1 is LGHNT and CDR2 is FRNRAP. CDR3 DNA sequence: TGTGCTAGTGGTTATTCACAGGGCGCCAAAAACATTCAGTACTTC. This gives the protein CASGYSQGAKNIQYF.

This chain links TRBV9 with TRBJ2-1; the D gene is possibly TRBD1 (6 bases). Trimming removed 0 bases from V and 5 bases from J, with 9 bases in between. The CDR3 extends over 14 amino acids. Germline V gene sequence: CDR1 SGDLS, CDR2 YYNGEE. The CDR3 DNA follows: TGTGCCAGCAGCGTAGTGTCAGGGGACAATGAGCAGTTCTTC. This encodes CASSVVSGDNEQFF.

The chain employs TRBV2 and TRBJ2-3, with a tentative D call TRBD1 (5 bases). CDR3 length: 13 residues. Trimming cost V 0 bases and J 14 bases, with 15 bases left between them. The germline gives CDR1 SNHLY, CDR2 FYNNEI. The CDR3 loop reads CASSEAPAGRRYF. In nucleotides, the CDR3 is TGTGCCAGCAGTGAAGCCCCTGCAGGGCGGCGGTATTTT.

The chain employs TRBV5-1 and TRBJ2-3, with D perhaps matching TRBD2 (6 bases). Trimming took off 3 bases at V and 2 bases at J, with 16 bases between the two ends. The CDR3 is 16 residues long. From germline, CDR1 is SGHRS and CDR2 YFSETQ. The CDR3 bases are TGCGCCAGCAGCTGGATGACCACGGGAGCCACAGATACGCAGTATTTT. Amino acid sequence: CASSWMTTGATDTQYF.

The chain is built from TRBV7-8 and TRBJ2-7, with no clear D. Germline V gene data show CDR1 as SGHVS and CDR2 as FQNEAQ. Trimming left V 4 bases short and J 3 bases short, with 13 bases between. The CDR3 contains 14 residues. CDR3 sequence (DNA): TGTGCCAGCAGCTCGACCCCAGGCAGCTACGAGCAGTACTTC. It specifies CASSSTPGSYEQYF.

This CDR3 reads CASSDRWREGRNEQYF. CDR3 DNA: TGTGCCAGCAGTGATAGGTGGCGGGAGGGCCGGAACGAGCAGTACTTC. The chain uses TRBV6-1 and TRBJ2-7, with TRBD2 identical over 9 bases. V gave up 3 bases and J gave up 5 bases; unmatched junction bases: 11. The CDR3 consists of 16 residues. Germline lookup yields CDR1 MNHNS and CDR2 SASEGT.

This clone was observed a single time. The rearrangement links TRBV28 to TRBJ2-5; 9 positions match TRBD1. The trim removed 6 bases at V and 4 bases at J, leaving 21 bases unmatched. Looked up from germline, CDR1 is MDHEN and CDR2 is SYDVKM. CDR3 size: 19 residues. As DNA, the CDR3 is TGTGCCAGCAGGACCGACAGGGGGAGCAAGCACCCAAACCCAGAGACCCAGTACTTC. Encoded protein: CASRTDRGSKHPNPETQYF.

This chain connects TRBV5-1 to TRBJ2-7; 10 bases agree with TRBD1. This CDR3 comprises 15 residues. Germline CDR1 SGHRS, CDR2 YFSETQ. V was clipped by 5 bases and J by 3 bases; unmatched bases: 8. The CDR3, as DNA: TGCGCCAGCAGTCCGACCCGGACAGGGGGCTACGAGCAGTACTTC. Translated, it gives CASSPTRTGGYEQYF. Full variable domain (rest looked up from reference TRBV5-1 and TRBJ2-7): KAGVTQTPRYLIKTRGQQVTLSCSPISGHRSVSWYQQTPGQGLQFLFEYFSETQRNKGNFPGRFSGRQFSNSRSEMNVSTLELGDSALYLCASSPTRTGGYEQYFGPGTRLTVT.

The V and J genes are TRBV30 and TRBJ1-3; D gene ambiguous. This CDR3 region has 12 residues. CDR1 is GTSNPN, CDR2 SVGIG, per germline (reference sequence). V lost 5 bases, J lost 1 base, and 6 bases lay in between. The CDR3 loop is CAWGRSGNTIYF. CDR3 nucleotide sequence: TGTGCCTGGGGGAGGTCTGGAAACACCATATATTTT.

The V and J genes are TRBV6-1 and TRBJ2-1, with 7 nucleotides matching TRBD2. CDR3 size: 15 residues. Trimming at V came to 3 bases and at J to 4 bases, leaving 6 bases not matched to a gene. Germline V gene sequence: CDR1 MNHNS, CDR2 SASEGT. CDR3 sequence reads: CASSDDPGGYNEQFF. CDR3 bases: TGTGCCAGCAGTGACGACCCGGGGGGATACAATGAGCAGTTCTTC.

The CDR3 DNA reads as TGCGCCAGCAGCCTACGACAGGGGGTGAGGGATGAGCAGTTCTTC. Its protein is CASSLRQGVRDEQFF. This rearrangement joins TRBV4-3 to TRBJ2-1, with 9 positions matching TRBD1. Trimming took 4 bases from V and 8 from J; bases not matched to a gene: 9. The CDR3 loop spans 15 amino acids. Germline V gene data show CDR1 as LGHNA and CDR2 as YSLEER.

The chain has TRBV7-2 and TRBJ2-3; D is unclear. This CDR3 is 13 amino acids long. Germline values: CDR1 SGHTA, CDR2 FQGNSA. With 5 bases removed from V and 2 bases from J, the gap between germline ends came to 8 bases. In DNA form, the CDR3 reads TGTGCCAGCAGCCCATCCTACACAGATACGCAGTATTTT. Its translation is CASSPSYTDTQYF.

This clone has a handful of counts. The identical CDR3 is also encoded by other nucleotide sequences in the sample. The CDR3 DNA follows: TGTGCCAGCAGTTTGGGGGGAAACTATGGCTACACCTTC. Encoded protein: CASSLGGNYGYTF. The chain carries TRBV28 and TRBJ1-2; TRBD1 might be the D (5 bases). V lost 3 bases, J lost 2 bases, and 7 bases lay in between. CDR1 MDHEN and CDR2 SYDVKM come from the germline V gene. CDR3 length equals 13 residues.

The rearrangement uses TRBV19 and TRBJ1-1; no reliable D call. Germline V gene sequence: CDR1 LNHDA, CDR2 SQIVND (reference sequence). This CDR3 spans 13 amino acids. Trimming pared 5 bases from V and 0 bases from J, leaving 7 bases between. CDR3 protein: CASSRSVNTEAFF. The CDR3 DNA sequence: TGTGCCAGTAGTCGGTCTGTGAACACTGAAGCTTTCTTT.

This chain links TRBV7-2 with TRBJ2-3, with D possibly matching TRBD1 (5 bases). Germline V gene lookup returns CDR1 SGHTA and CDR2 FQGNSA. V lost 0 bases and J lost 1, with 11 bases in between. The CDR3 has 16 residues. This CDR3 reads CASSLAKARGTDTQYF. CDR3 nucleotides: TGTGCCAGCAGCTTAGCAAAGGCCAGGGGCACAGATACGCAGTATTTT.

CDR3 DNA sequence: TGTGCCAGCAGGACAACGGGACTTCGAGGGGACCAACTGTTTTTT. This sequence encodes CASRTTGLRGDQLFF. The chain combines TRBV28 with TRBJ1-4; a possible D gene is TRBD1 (5 bases). Germline values: CDR1 MDHEN, CDR2 SYDVKM. Trimming removed 6 bases from V and 12 bases from J, with 23 bases in between. CDR3 length equals 15 residues.

V usage is TRBV7-9 and J usage is TRBJ2-1, with 7 nucleotides matching TRBD2. This CDR3 has 16 residues. CDR1 is SEHNR, CDR2 FQNEAQ, per germline (reference sequence). V lost 3 bases to trimming and J lost 7 bases; unmatched junction nucleotides: 12. CDR3 region: CASSFRAGASGNEQFF. The CDR3 DNA sequence: TGTGCCAGCAGCTTTAGGGCGGGAGCTTCAGGGAATGAGCAGTTCTTC.

The chain is built from TRBV19 and TRBJ2-6; weak D call: TRBD2 (7 bases). V shed 3 bases and J shed 2 bases, with 14 bases lying between them. The CDR3 is 17 amino acids. Germline V gene lookup returns CDR1 LNHDA and CDR2 SQIVND (reference sequence). The DNA for the CDR3 is TGTGCCAGTAGTATGGGACTGGGGGGGCCTGGGGCCAACGTCCTGACTTTC. The encoded protein is CASSMGLGGPGANVLTF.

The CDR3 spells CASSRGLQFF. CDR3 in DNA: TGTGCCAGCAGCCGGGGACTGCAGTTCTTC. This chain connects TRBV5-8 to TRBJ2-1; D possibly corresponds to TRBD2 (6 bases). CDR3 length: 10 amino acids. Per germline, CDR1 SGHTS and CDR2 YDEGEE. V was clipped by 4 bases and J by 12 bases, with 8 bases between them.

The chain joins TRBV10-3 to TRBJ1-1; no clear D gene. V was clipped by 11 bases and J by 0 bases, with 13 bases between them. The V gene's germline CDR1 is ENHRY and CDR2 SYGVKD. The CDR3 is 13 residues long. CDR3 loop: CAVRGGMNTEAFF. The CDR3 coding sequence is TGTGCCGTCCGAGGTGGAATGAACACTGAAGCTTTCTTT.

The chain employs TRBV9 and TRBJ2-2; D is ambiguous. Between the trimmed V and J ends, which lost 4 bases and 9 bases, there was a span of 10 bases. The CDR3 spans 12 residues. The V gene's germline CDR1 is SGDLS and CDR2 YYNGEE. In nucleotides, the CDR3 is TGTGCCAGCAGCCGGCGGAGTCGGGAGCTGTTTTTT. This codes for CASSRRSRELFF.

CDR3 sequence: CASSVVPGRDTEAFF. The CDR3 DNA follows: TGTGCCAGCAGCGTAGTACCGGGGAGGGACACTGAAGCTTTCTTT. The chain has TRBV9 and TRBJ1-1; no clear D gene. The CDR3 extends over 15 amino acids. CDR1 is SGDLS, CDR2 YYNGEE, per germline. The V end lost 0 bases, the J end lost 3 bases, and 12 bases lay between the germline ends.

This chain connects TRBV28 to TRBJ1-2, with D possibly being TRBD1 (6 bases). CDR1 is MDHEN, CDR2 SYDVKM, per germline. The V end was cut by 9 bases, the J end by 8 bases, with 19 bases between. This CDR3 has 13 amino acids. In DNA, the CDR3 is TGTGCCAGTACCACACATAACAGGGACGGCTACACCTTC. It codes for CASTTHNRDGYTF.